This T cell receptor (beta chain) was identified during a study of human T cells and chemical hapten exposure listed by TCRdb under 2021. Broadly, across the study: For sensitization, 2% DPC in acetone was applied to a 2 cm by 2 cm area of upper inner arm skin. Patch tests used Finn chambers with 0.01% DPC on the upper back, scored after 6 days by International Contact Dermatitis Research Group standards. About 27 alopecia patients gave blood for TCR sequencing at one to four time points (pre-sensitization, 2, 6 and 24 weeks). In alopecia patients, the study followed how the peripheral blood TCR repertoire changed in vivo over primary and secondary sensitization to diphenylcyclopropenone (DPC), a hapten. Alopecia areata with under or over 50% scalp involvement, alopecia totalis and alopecia universalis were represented in the patient cohort, which was mostly female. Blood samples were taken from patients before sensitization (week 0) and at 2, 6 and about 24 weeks after DPC sensitization. Libraries were combined into a pool for sequencing, and differences in TCR yield between samples came mainly from small differences in library volumes within the pool. Weekly therapeutic DPC doses were additionally applied to the scalp of patients throughout the roughly 22-week study period.

This clonotype occurred many times. What this receptor recognizes is not known. No base quality values were provided; no much bigger clone lies one nucleotide off. Taken with the paper, the label for time point translates to: patch test 1, 2 weeks after DPC sensitization. The sample's treatment or condition label, decoded: therapeutic diphenylcyclopropenone sensitization with weekly scalp DPC. At each patch-test visit, blood was drawn before the patch test was applied. Patients were considered eligible if aged 18 to 70, diagnosed with alopecia and deemed suitable for DPC therapy, and patients were excluded if pregnant. Total RNA was isolated from unfractionated whole blood collected in Tempus Blood RNA tubes. The germline V gene sets CDR1 to SNHLY and CDR2 to FYNNEI. The CDR3, cysteine through phenylalanine, is 14 amino acids long. Only the CDR3 portion is preserved as DNA: 42 bases, with reading frame beginning at the first base. The V end loses 3 bases and the J end loses 5 bases, and a stretch of 11 bases separates them.

The method behind the library was RACE. This sample was sequenced with a NextSeq 500. During library preparation, unique molecular identifiers were attached to individual cDNA molecules so that TCRs could be counted quantitatively and reproducibly. For every blood RNA sample, sequencing covered both the TCR alpha and TCR beta chains. The study's processing was this. The median number of TCRs per sample was 95,638, ranging from about 23,224 to 690,600. The Decombinator software suite was used to annotate the V, J and CDR3 of the TCR reads. To make PS versus PT1 abundance plots, every sample was subsampled to the same number of TCRs (28,000). Expanded TCRs were defined as absent before sensitization and observed at least eight times at the 2-week time point. The public reads were quality trimmed at Q25 with fastp and then assembled into clones with MiXCR by TCRdb, keeping productive beta chains. Every entry covers one CDR3 protein and lists the most common genes and DNA from its rows. TCRdb, not the original authors, processed these V and J calls. This sample holds roughly 380,000 distinct CDR3 sequences; about 4.4% were observed only once. The ten largest clones represent over 2% of the sample.

The investigation overall reported the following: The number of TCRs above 1 in 1000 frequency did not change with DPC sensitization; there was no evidence of global repertoire structure alterations. Expanded TCRs formed significantly more large CDR3 similarity clusters than pre-sensitization or healthy control sets, consistent with antigen-driven responses. After repeated subsampling, changes were observed in the strength of the expansion versus patch-test correlation and in the threshold at which the correlation became significant. Because every patient had alopecia, a presumed autoimmune disease, the patients' immune response might differ from that of healthy individuals. Patch test score correlated positively with the number of PT1 expanded TCRs, reaching significance at thresholds 8, 16 and 32 but not at 4.

The rearrangement joined TRBV2 to TRBJ1-5; no D gene can be assigned with confidence. This material consisted of whole blood, taken in connection with sensitization to the hapten diphenylcyclopropenone (DPC). This receptor was identified in a woman aged 50 to 60 with alopecia areata. Some clones in this sample may be carry-over from other donors' samples. The nucleotide sequence is given as TGTGCCAGCAGTGAGGGCTCTCTCGATCAGCCCCAGCATTTT. Its translation reads: CASSEGSLDQPQHF.